A single sample is the source of the 28 T cell receptor beta chains below, sequenced in a study of vaccination effects on CD4 cells after COVID-19. Researchers isolated CD4+ T cells once about eleven days of culture had elapsed. All participants had two doses of either the BNT162b2 or mRNA-1273 vaccine. The antigens these receptors bind are not known. This table comes from immunoSEQ multiplex PCR, and its TCRdb copy is limited to in-frame clones, with some not included. The sample has 66,000 or so clones, roughly 80% seen once. Material: CD4+ T cells from PBMCs cultured without peptide, obtained after COVID-19 vaccination. The source is a human donor who received a COVID-19 vaccine.

The table lists this clone with a few counts. The genes are TRBV5-1 and TRBJ1-2; 7 nucleotides agree with TRBD1. CDR1 and CDR2 (germline): SGHRS, YFSETQ. V shed 4 bases, J shed 3 bases, and the junction held 6 bases outside the gene matches. The CDR3 contains 14 residues. Written as DNA, the CDR3 is TGCGCCAGCAGCCCGGGAGGGACAGACTATGGCTACACCTTC. It codes for CASSPGGTDYGYTF.

The gene calls are TRBV5-6 and TRBJ2-5; D gene unclear. Germline V gene lookup returns CDR1 SGHDT and CDR2 YYEEEE. V dropped 0 bases and J dropped 3 bases, with 12 bases sitting between them. The CDR3 has 15 amino acids. CDR3 protein: CASSLEGWTKETQYF. The CDR3 DNA reads TGTGCCAGCAGCTTGGAGGGTTGGACGAAAGAGACCCAGTACTTC.

The chain links TRBV4-1 to TRBJ2-1; D may match TRBD1 or TRBD2 (5 bases each). Trimming cost V 0 bases and J 0 bases, with 6 bases left between them. The CDR3 runs to 15 residues. CDR1 and CDR2 (germline): MGHRA, YSYEKL. The CDR3 nucleotides read TGCGCCAGCAGCCAAGATGGGGGCTCCTACAATGAGCAGTTCTTC. It specifies CASSQDGGSYNEQFF.

This clone appeared once. The rearrangement joins TRBV29-1 to TRBJ1-5; possibly TRBD1 for D (6 bases). The germline V gene encodes CDR1 SQVTM and CDR2 ANQGSEA. V was pared by 6 bases and J by 2 bases, with 20 bases between. This CDR3 has 16 residues. The CDR3 loop is CSVRTETGSGNQPQHF. The CDR3 DNA reads as TGCAGCGTCCGCACGGAGACAGGATCTGGCAATCAGCCCCAGCATTTT.

This chain links TRBV5-3 with TRBJ2-7, with no clear D. TRBV5-3 is known as an ORF, though its function is uncertain. The CDR3 consists of 14 residues. V was cut by 2 bases and J by 6 bases, with 15 bases left in between. The CDR3 DNA reads as TGTGCCAGAAGCTTTAGTCACCGCCTTTGCGAGCAGTACGTC. Translation: CARSFSHRLCEQYV.

This sequence joins TRBV12-5 and TRBJ1-3; no firm D call. Germline CDR1 reads LGHNT; CDR2 reads FRNRAP. The CDR3 sequence is 14 residues long. The ends were cut back, 0 bases at V and 5 bases at J, with 8 bases in the middle. CDR3: CASGLVPFRNTIYF. The CDR3 nucleotides are TGTGCTAGTGGTTTGGTACCTTTTAGAAACACCATATATTTT. Together with reference TRBV12-5 and TRBJ1-3, the CDR3 gives the full variable domain: DARVTQTPRHKVTEMGQEVTMRCQPILGHNTVFWYRQTMMQGLELLAYFRNRAPLDDSGMPKDRFSAEMPDATLATLKIQPSEPRDSAVYFCASGLVPFRNTIYFGEGSWLTVV.

V is TRBV4-1 and J is TRBJ2-3; 10 positions match TRBD2. V dropped 1 base and J dropped 2; count of bases not matched to a gene: 6. The CDR3 runs to 17 residues. Germline CDR1 and CDR2: MGHRA and YSYEKL. CDR3 bases: TGCGCCAGCAGCCAAGCCCCTAGCGGGGGCTCCACAGATACGCAGTATTTT. It specifies CASSQAPSGGSTDTQYF.

The genes are TRBV30 and TRBJ1-6; D gene ambiguous. The CDR3 covers 17 residues. Germline-derived CDR1 and CDR2 are GTSNPN and SVGIG (reference sequence). V lost 2 bases to trimming and J lost 12 bases, with 26 bases between them. The CDR3 is CAWSYGLDSHRNIPLHF. CDR3 in DNA: TGTGCCTGGAGTTACGGCCTGGATTCTCACCGCAATATACCCCTCCACTTT. The whole variable domain, filled in from reference TRBV30 and TRBJ1-6, reads SQTIHQWPATLVQPVGSPLSLECTVEGTSNPNLYWYRQAAGRGLQLLFYSVGIGQISSEVPQNLSASRPQDRQFILSSKKLLLSDSGFYLCAWSYGLDSHRNIPLHFGNGTRLTVT.

The chain carries TRBV4-1 and TRBJ2-3; 8 nucleotides line up with TRBD1. Germline CDR1 and CDR2: MGHRA and YSYEKL. The CDR3 is 15 amino acids. J was trimmed by 5 bases and V by 3 bases; bases with no gene match: 7. The CDR3: CASSHRDRRGDTQYF. In nucleotides, the CDR3 is TGCGCCAGCAGCCACCGGGACAGGCGAGGAGATACGCAGTATTTT.

The V and J genes are TRBV6-5 and TRBJ2-3, with D possibly TRBD1 on 6 matching bases. V shed 3 bases and J shed 5 bases, with 12 bases lying between them. The CDR3 consists of 14 residues. Per the germline V gene, CDR1 is MNHEY and CDR2 is SVGAGI. CDR3 DNA sequence: TGTGCCAGCAGTTATCAGACAGGCAAAGATACGCAGTATTTT. Encoded protein: CASSYQTGKDTQYF.

The chain combines TRBV2 with TRBJ1-1; 10 positions match TRBD1. The germline CDR1 and CDR2 sequences are SNHLY and FYNNEI. Unmatched junction bases numbered 8, after V lost 6 bases and J lost 4 bases. CDR3 length: 15 residues. The CDR3 DNA reads TGTGCCAGCAGCGGGACAGGGGTTTTGGGCACTGAAGCTTTCTTT. Amino acids: CASSGTGVLGTEAFF.

This clone was seen a single time. The chain employs TRBV5-4 and TRBJ1-3; D not certain. Trimming pared 0 bases from V and 2 bases from J, leaving 6 bases between. The CDR3 covers 14 residues. Per germline, CDR1 SGHNT and CDR2 YYREEE (reference sequence). The CDR3 loop is CASSLGGPGNTIYF. CDR3 DNA sequence: TGTGCCAGCAGCTTGGGGGGTCCTGGAAACACCATATATTTT.

The chain recombines TRBV4-2 with TRBJ2-5; 7 bases align to TRBD1. Germline V gives CDR1 LGHNA, CDR2 YNFKEQ. With 3 bases clipped from V and 7 bases from J, the junction kept 11 bases outside the gene matches. The CDR3 totals 15 residues. CDR3 sequence (DNA): TGTGCCAGCAGCCATGATACAGGGGTCAGGGGGACCCAGTACTTC. Its translation: CASSHDTGVRGTQYF.

The chain recombines TRBV5-1 with TRBJ2-1; a weak D match, TRBD2 (5 bases). Trimming cost V 4 bases and J 1 base, with 9 bases left between them. This CDR3 contains 14 residues. Germline V gene sequence: CDR1 SGHRS, CDR2 YFSETQ. CDR3 sequence (DNA): TGCGCCAGCAGCCTCCCGGGGTCCTACAATGAGCAGTTCTTC. Its protein is CASSLPGSYNEQFF.

CDR3 nucleotides: TGTGCCAGCAGGCGAGAAACAGGGGGACACAATGAGCAGTTCTTC. It yields the protein CASRRETGGHNEQFF. This chain uses TRBV2 with TRBJ2-1; TRBD1 matches 8 bases. The trim removed 6 bases at V and 5 bases at J, leaving 9 bases unmatched. The CDR3 spans 15 residues. Germline CDR1 is SNHLY and CDR2 is FYNNEI.

With regard to this clone: This sample includes further DNA sequences coding for the same CDR3. The chain couples TRBV7-9 to TRBJ2-3; the D is unclear. The CDR3 consists of 12 residues. CDR1 is SEHNR, CDR2 FQNEAQ, per germline (reference sequence). V lost 3 bases to trimming and J lost 0 bases, with 1 base between them. This CDR3 is CASSLSTDTQYF. DNA for the CDR3: TGTGCCAGCAGCTTGAGCACAGATACGCAGTATTTT.

V is TRBV29-1 and J is TRBJ2-2, with 8 bases lining up with TRBD1. CDR1 is SQVTM, CDR2 ANQGSEA, per germline. Unmatched junction bases numbered 10, after V lost 7 bases and J lost 6 bases. The CDR3 has 14 residues. DNA for the CDR3: TGCAGCGCTAGTCAACAGGGGGAGGCCGGGGAGCTGTTTTTT. Protein: CSASQQGEAGELFF.

The chain combines TRBV18 with TRBJ1-1; D gene uncertain. Looked up from germline, CDR1 is KGHSH and CDR2 is LQKENI. Trimming took 3 bases from V and 0 from J, leaving 8 bases between them. The CDR3 runs to 14 residues. The CDR3 region is CASSPALVNTEAFF. The CDR3 DNA follows: TGTGCCAGCTCACCCGCGCTCGTGAACACTGAAGCTTTCTTT. Full variable domain (rest looked up from reference TRBV18 and TRBJ1-1): NAGVMQNPRHLVRRRGQEARLRCSPMKGHSHVYWYRQLPEEGLKFMVYLQKENIIDESGMPKERFSAEFPKEGPSILRIQQVVRGDSAAYFCASSPALVNTEAFFGQGTRLTVV.

The chain employs TRBV5-1 and TRBJ2-3; TRBD2 matches 8 bases. The CDR3 extends over 16 amino acids. From germline, CDR1 is SGHRS and CDR2 YFSETQ. V lost 0 bases and J lost 1; bases outside the gene matches: 4. In DNA, the CDR3 is TGCGCCAGCAGCTTGGTTTTAGCGGGGCGCACAGATACGCAGTATTTT. Amino acid sequence: CASSLVLAGRTDTQYF.

CDR3 sequence: CASSQGTGFTPLHF. The CDR3 coding sequence is TGCGCCAGCAGCCAAGGAACAGGTTTCACACCCCTCCACTTT. The chain links TRBV4-3 to TRBJ1-6, with D possibly being TRBD1 (5 bases). The CDR3 contains 14 residues. The germline V gene encodes CDR1 LGHNA and CDR2 YSLEER. V shed 1 base and J shed 11 bases, with 12 bases lying between them.

This rearrangement joins TRBV18 to TRBJ2-3; maybe TRBD1 (6 bases). Trimming cost V 4 bases and J 0 bases, with 11 bases left between them. Per the germline V gene, CDR1 is KGHSH and CDR2 is LQKENI. CDR3 length equals 15 residues. Here the CDR3 DNA reads TGTGCCAGCTCACGAACAGGGACAAGCACAGATACGCAGTATTTT. It codes for CASSRTGTSTDTQYF. The variable domain in full, completed from reference TRBV18 and TRBJ2-3, reads NAGVMQNPRHLVRRRGQEARLRCSPMKGHSHVYWYRQLPEEGLKFMVYLQKENIIDESGMPKERFSAEFPKEGPSILRIQQVVRGDSAAYFCASSRTGTSTDTQYFGPGTRLTVL.

The chain links TRBV2 to TRBJ2-4, with D perhaps being TRBD1 or TRBD2 (5 bases each). Per the germline V gene, CDR1 is SNHLY and CDR2 is FYNNEI. There are 15 residues in the CDR3. V lost 6 bases, J lost 0 bases, and 12 bases lay in between. The CDR3 loop is CASRDRDQAKNIQYF. The DNA of the CDR3 is TGTGCCAGCAGGGATCGGGACCAAGCCAAAAACATTCAGTACTTC.

V and J are TRBV3-1 (or the pseudogene TRBV3-2) and TRBJ2-5; possibly TRBD2 for D (5 bases). The CDR3 has 15 amino acids. V dropped 1 base and J dropped 2 bases, with 11 bases sitting between them. The germline V gene encodes CDR1 LGHDT and CDR2 YNNKEL (reference sequence). DNA of the CDR3: TGTGCCAGCAGCCAAGTTACGAGACTACAAGAGACCCAGTACTTC. Protein sequence: CASSQVTRLQETQYF.

Notes on this clone: Here the CDR3 omits its conserved ending phenylalanine or tryptophan, so a read error is the likely source. Because the CDR3's place on the DNA is in doubt, the DNA is left out and the CDR3 is given as listed by TCRdb. This rearrangement joins TRBV2 to TRBJ2-7; the table's TRBD2 call for D was not verified on the DNA. Germline CDR1 SNHLY, CDR2 FYNNEI. With termini counted, the CDR3 has 11 amino acids. The CDR3 spells CASSFVGLSYL.

The chain recombines TRBV6-5 with TRBJ2-7, with 8 bases aligning to TRBD1. Trimming took 7 bases from V and 5 from J; bases not matched to a gene: 10. The CDR3 runs to 14 residues. Germline V gene lookup returns CDR1 MNHEY and CDR2 SVGAGI. The CDR3 loop is CASNPDRGGHEQYV. In DNA form, the CDR3 reads TGTGCCAGCAATCCCGACAGGGGAGGACACGAGCAGTACGTC.

The rearrangement uses TRBV5-1 and TRBJ2-1; D might be TRBD2 (6 bases). Trimming took off 2 bases at V and 5 bases at J, with 14 bases between the two ends. The length of the CDR3 is 15 residues. Germline V CDR1 and CDR2: SGHRS, YFSETQ. The CDR3 spells CASSFKRGTDNEQFF. CDR3 DNA sequence: TGCGCCAGCAGCTTTAAACGGGGGACTGACAATGAGCAGTTCTTC.

V usage is TRBV28 and J usage is TRBJ2-4, with 8 bases that match TRBD1. The CDR3 runs to 18 residues. V lost 7 bases and J lost 2; bases outside the gene matches: 16. Germline V gene lookup returns CDR1 MDHEN and CDR2 SYDVKM. The CDR3, as DNA: TGTGCCAGCACCCGGACAGGGAAGGCCGTCCCGTCCAAAAACATTCAGTACTTC. This translates into CASTRTGKAVPSKNIQYF.

The CDR3, as DNA: TGTGCCAGCAGCTTCTACCCCAGGACAGCTACCTATGGCTACACCTTC. Translated: CASSFYPRTATYGYTF. The chain joins TRBV5-4 to TRBJ1-2, with D possibly matching TRBD1 (6 bases). The CDR3 runs 16 residues. CDR1 is SGHNT, CDR2 YYREEE, per germline (reference sequence). Trimming took 2 bases from V and 4 from J, leaving 18 bases between them.